One T cell receptor beta chain is described in this entry. Here immunoSEQ multiplex PCR was the method, and the copy in TCRdb shows in-frame clones only, minus some. The sample lists about 29,000 clones, over 85% occurring once. The CDR3 is made up of 14 amino acids. Trimming cost V 6 bases and J 0 bases, with 9 bases left between them. Per germline, CDR1 SGHVS and CDR2 FQNEAQ. This entry comes from a study of T cell changes during pregnancy in multiple sclerosis. Here the sequenced sample was CD8+ T cells from peripheral blood mononuclear cells, taken before pregnancy. This chain connects TRBV7-8 to TRBJ2-1; D is undetermined. The TCR comes from a female donor with multiple sclerosis, enrolled in a pregnancy study. CDR3 residues: CASRFTDSYNEQFF. As DNA, the CDR3 is TGTGCCAGCAGATTTACAGACTCCTACAATGAGCAGTTCTTC.